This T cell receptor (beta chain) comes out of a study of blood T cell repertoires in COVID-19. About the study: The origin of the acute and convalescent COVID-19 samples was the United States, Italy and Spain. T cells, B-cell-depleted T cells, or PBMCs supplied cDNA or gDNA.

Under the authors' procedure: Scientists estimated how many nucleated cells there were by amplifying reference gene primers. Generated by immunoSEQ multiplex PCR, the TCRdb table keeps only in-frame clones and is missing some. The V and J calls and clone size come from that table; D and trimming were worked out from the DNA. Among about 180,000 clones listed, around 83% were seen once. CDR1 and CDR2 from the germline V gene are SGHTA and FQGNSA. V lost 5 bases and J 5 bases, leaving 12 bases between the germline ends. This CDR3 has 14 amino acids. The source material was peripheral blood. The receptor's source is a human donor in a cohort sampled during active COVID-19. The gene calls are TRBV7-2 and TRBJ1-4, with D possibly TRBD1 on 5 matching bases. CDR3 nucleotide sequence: TGTGCCAGCAGCCCGACACAGGTCAATGAAAAACTGTTTTTT. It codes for CASSPTQVNEKLFF.